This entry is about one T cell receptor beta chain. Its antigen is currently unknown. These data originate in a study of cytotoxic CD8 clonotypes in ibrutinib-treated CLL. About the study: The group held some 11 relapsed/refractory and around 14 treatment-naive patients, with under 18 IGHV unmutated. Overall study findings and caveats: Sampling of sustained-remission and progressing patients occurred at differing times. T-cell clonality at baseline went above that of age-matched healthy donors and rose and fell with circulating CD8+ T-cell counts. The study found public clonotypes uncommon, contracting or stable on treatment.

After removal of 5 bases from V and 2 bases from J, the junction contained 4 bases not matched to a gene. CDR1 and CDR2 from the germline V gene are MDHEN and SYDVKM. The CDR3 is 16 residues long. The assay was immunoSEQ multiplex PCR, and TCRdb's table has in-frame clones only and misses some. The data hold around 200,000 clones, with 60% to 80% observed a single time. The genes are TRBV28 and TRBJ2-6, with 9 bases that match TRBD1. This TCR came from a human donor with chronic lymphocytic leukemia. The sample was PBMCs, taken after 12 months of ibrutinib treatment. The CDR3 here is CASSLNRGPGANVLTF. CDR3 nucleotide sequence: TGTGCCAGCAGTCTCAACAGGGGGCCTGGGGCCAACGTCCTGACTTTC.